The rows below give T cell receptor beta chains drawn from one sample of a study of CD8+ T cells in alopecia areata. Sequencing used immunoSEQ multiplex PCR; TCRdb keeps in-frame clones, though not all of them. The sample comprises roughly 120,000 clones, roughly two fifths of which are singletons, and approximately 3.3% rests with the top ten. The material sequenced was CD4+ T cells sorted from blood. The origin of the receptors is a human donor with alopecia areata. CDR3s include the opening cysteine and the closing phenylalanine or tryptophan. A D gene is named only where the DNA matches it firmly. Size is stated for part of the rows, as once, few or many counts, or as a class when the clone is expanded.

>TRBD1|TRBJ1-2|few|TRBV7-6
CASSLARQGFYGYTF
>.|TRBJ2-7|.|TRBV30
CAWSPAGQQQYF
>.|TRBJ1-2|few|TRBV9
CASSSSGMDGYTF
>.|TRBJ2-6|.|TRBV29-1
CSVDLRPCMDSGANVLTF
>.|TRBJ2-7|.|TRBV29-1
CSVTRATYEQYF
>.|TRBJ1-2|.|TRBV5-6
CASSPGGRSGYTF
>TRBD2|TRBJ2-1|few|TRBV7-8
CASSSRTSGMSEQFF
>.|TRBJ2-1|few|TRBV7-2
CASSFERQNNEQFF
>.|TRBJ2-3|medium-sized|TRBV18
CASSPLTGAEDTQYF
>TRBD2|TRBJ2-3|.|TRBV29-1
CSVEDTSGGTDTQYF
>TRBD1|TRBJ2-1|.|TRBV18
CASSPPGQSYNEQFF
>.|TRBJ2-5|few|TRBV5-4
CASSQAYLQETQYF
>.|TRBJ1-1|.|TRBV29-1
CSTIIMNTEAFF
>.|TRBJ1-1|.|TRBV27
CASRRGPDTEAFF
>TRBD2|TRBJ2-3|few|TRBV29-1
CSVEASGGDTQYF
>.|TRBJ2-1|.|TRBV2
CASSVIGTDNEQFF
>.|TRBJ2-7|many|TRBV10-2
CASSEPMYGHEQYF
>.|TRBJ2-7|few|TRBV14
CASSLVRTYEQYF
>.|TRBJ2-1|.|TRBV5-4
CASSRLGPTYNEQFF
>.|TRBJ2-4|few|TRBV29-1
CSVRPYGGVENIQYF
>TRBD2|TRBJ2-3|.|TRBV29-1
CSVLNAGETDTQYF
>.|TRBJ2-3|.|TRBV5-1
CASSLAEGTDTQYF
>TRBD2|TRBJ2-2|few|TRBV18
CASSPVRGRAAGELFF
>.|TRBJ1-2|few|TRBV30
CARDRRDYGYTF
>.|TRBJ2-7|few|TRBV28
CASMNRDAYEQYF
>.|TRBJ1-2|.|TRBV4-2
CASSSRGDLQRGYTF
>.|TRBJ2-7|.|TRBV5-1
CASSLDIYEQYF
>TRBD1|TRBJ2-7|.|TRBV9
CASSVGHRQGLYEQYF
>.|TRBJ1-4|.|TRBV30
CAWSPGLANEKLFF
>TRBD1|TRBJ2-1|few|TRBV27
CASRSAGGLNNEQFF
>TRBD1|TRBJ2-6|few|TRBV28
CASSLWGTGRSGANVLTF
>.|TRBJ2-1|.|TRBV29-1
CSVQYRANEQFF
>.|TRBJ2-5|few|TRBV28
CASSPPRRQETQYF
>TRBD1|TRBJ2-7|.|TRBV5-1
CASSYGTDYEQYF
>.|TRBJ2-1|.|TRBV28
CASSFGDSVYNEQFF
>TRBD2|TRBJ2-1|.|TRBV9
CASSLTTSGTYNEQFF
>.|TRBJ2-7|.|TRBV5-4
CASSLLATSSYEQYF
>TRBD1|TRBJ2-7|few|TRBV23-1
CASSPSRGQGADGEQYF
>.|TRBJ2-5|.|TRBV5-1
CASSFGETQYF
>TRBD2|TRBJ2-7|.|TRBV7-8
CASSLGGLAGNEQYF
>.|TRBJ1-5|few|TRBV7-9
CASSSTNQPQHF
>.|TRBJ2-2|.|TRBV4-3
CASSRTDYTGELFF
>.|TRBJ2-5|.|TRBV29-1
CSVESGQETQYF
>TRBD2|TRBJ2-5|.|TRBV28
CASSLAGARETQYF
>.|TRBJ1-1|few|TRBV23-1
CASSQSGPSGTEAFF